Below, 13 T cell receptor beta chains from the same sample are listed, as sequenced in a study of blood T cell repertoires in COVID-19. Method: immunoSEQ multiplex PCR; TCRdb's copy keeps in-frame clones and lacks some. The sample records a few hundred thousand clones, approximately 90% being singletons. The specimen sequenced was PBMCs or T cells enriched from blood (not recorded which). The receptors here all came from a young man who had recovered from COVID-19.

The CDR3: CASSPGLAGLSEQFF. CDR3 DNA: TGTGCCAGCAGCCCGGGACTAGCGGGACTAAGTGAGCAGTTCTTC. The genes are TRBV3-1 (or the pseudogene TRBV3-2) and TRBJ2-1; 13 bases are shared with TRBD2. The V gene end was trimmed by 4 bases and the J gene end by 9 bases; junction bases not matched to a gene: 6. This CDR3 spans 15 amino acids. The germline CDR1 and CDR2 sequences are LGHDT and YNNKEL (reference sequence).

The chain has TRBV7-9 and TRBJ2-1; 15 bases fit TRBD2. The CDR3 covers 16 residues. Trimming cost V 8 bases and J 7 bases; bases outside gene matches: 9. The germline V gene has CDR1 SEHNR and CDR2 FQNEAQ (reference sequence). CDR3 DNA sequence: TGTGCCAGCGTCAGGGCCGGGACTAGCGGGAGGAATGAGCAGTTCTTC. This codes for CASVRAGTSGRNEQFF.

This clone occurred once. The CDR3 reads CASSYDRGETQYF. DNA for the CDR3: TGTGCCAGCAGTTACGACAGGGGGGAGACCCAGTACTTC. The V gene is TRBV12-3 or TRBV12-4, the J gene TRBJ2-5; 9 positions agree with TRBD1. CDR3 length equals 13 residues. V was pared by 4 bases and J by 5 bases, with 2 bases of the junction left unmatched.

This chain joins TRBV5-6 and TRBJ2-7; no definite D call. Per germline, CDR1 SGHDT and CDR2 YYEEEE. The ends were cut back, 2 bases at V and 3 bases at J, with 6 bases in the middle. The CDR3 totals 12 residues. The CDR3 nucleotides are TGTGCCAGCAGCTTCACTGGCTACGAGCAGTACTTC. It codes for CASSFTGYEQYF.

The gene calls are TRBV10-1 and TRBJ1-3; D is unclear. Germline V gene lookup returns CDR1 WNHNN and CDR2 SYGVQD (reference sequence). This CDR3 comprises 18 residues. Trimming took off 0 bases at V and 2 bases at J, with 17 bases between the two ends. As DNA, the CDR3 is TGCGCCAGCAGTGAGTCCGGCCAGTCCGGGATGGCTGGAAACACCATATATTTT. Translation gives CASSESGQSGMAGNTIYF.

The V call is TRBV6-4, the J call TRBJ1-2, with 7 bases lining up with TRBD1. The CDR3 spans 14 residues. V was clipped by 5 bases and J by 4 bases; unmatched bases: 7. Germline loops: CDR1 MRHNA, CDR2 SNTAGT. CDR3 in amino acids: CASSNPGTAYGYTF. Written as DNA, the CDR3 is TGTGCCAGCAGTAACCCAGGGACAGCCTATGGCTACACCTTC.

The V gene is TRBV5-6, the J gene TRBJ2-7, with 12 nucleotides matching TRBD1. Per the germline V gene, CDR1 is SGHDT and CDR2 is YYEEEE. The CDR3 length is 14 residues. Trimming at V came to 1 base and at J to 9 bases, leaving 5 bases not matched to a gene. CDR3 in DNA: TGTGCCAGCAGCTTGTTGGGACAGGGGGCCGGGCAGTACTTC. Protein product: CASSLLGQGAGQYF.

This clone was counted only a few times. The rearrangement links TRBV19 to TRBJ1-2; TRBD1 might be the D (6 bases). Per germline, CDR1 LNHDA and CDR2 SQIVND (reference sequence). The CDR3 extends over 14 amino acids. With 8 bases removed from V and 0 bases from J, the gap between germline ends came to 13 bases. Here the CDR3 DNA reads TGTGCCAGTTCCCGGACAGCCTCTAACTATGGCTACACCTTC. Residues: CASSRTASNYGYTF. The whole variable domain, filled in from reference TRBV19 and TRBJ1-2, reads DGGITQSPKYLFRKEGQNVTLSCEQNLNHDAMYWYRQDPGQGLRLIYYSQIVNDFQKGDIAEGYSVSREKKESFPLTVTSAQKNPTAFYLCASSRTASNYGYTFGSGTRLTVV.

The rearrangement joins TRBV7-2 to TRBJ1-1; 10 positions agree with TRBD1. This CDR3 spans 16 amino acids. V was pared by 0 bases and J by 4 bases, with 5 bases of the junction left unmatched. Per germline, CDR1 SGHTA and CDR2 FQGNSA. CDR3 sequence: CASSLAGTGVGTEAFF. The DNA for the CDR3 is TGTGCCAGCAGCTTAGCTGGGACAGGGGTAGGCACTGAAGCTTTCTTT.

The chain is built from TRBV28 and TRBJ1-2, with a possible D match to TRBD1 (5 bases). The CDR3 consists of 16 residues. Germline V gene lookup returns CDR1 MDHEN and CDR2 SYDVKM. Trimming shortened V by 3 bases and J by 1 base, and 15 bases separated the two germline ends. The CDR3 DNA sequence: TGTGCCAGCAGTTTTAGAGGCGCCAGGGATAACTATGGCTACACCTTC. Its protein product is CASSFRGARDNYGYTF.

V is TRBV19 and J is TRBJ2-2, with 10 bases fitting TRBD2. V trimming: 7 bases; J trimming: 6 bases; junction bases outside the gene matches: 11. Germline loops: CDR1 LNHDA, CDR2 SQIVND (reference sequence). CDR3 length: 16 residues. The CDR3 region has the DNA TGTGCCAGTACCCGTTCAGCGGGAGGGATGGCCGGGGAGCTGTTTTTT. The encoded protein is CASTRSAGGMAGELFF.

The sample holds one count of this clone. The CDR3 nucleotides read TGTGCCAGCTCACCATTACTACAAGATACGCAGTATTTT. Protein: CASSPLLQDTQYF. V gene TRBV18 combines with J gene TRBJ2-3; D gene ambiguous. Between the trimmed V and J ends, which lost 2 bases and 5 bases, there was a span of 8 bases. Germline loops: CDR1 KGHSH, CDR2 LQKENI. The CDR3 is 13 residues long.

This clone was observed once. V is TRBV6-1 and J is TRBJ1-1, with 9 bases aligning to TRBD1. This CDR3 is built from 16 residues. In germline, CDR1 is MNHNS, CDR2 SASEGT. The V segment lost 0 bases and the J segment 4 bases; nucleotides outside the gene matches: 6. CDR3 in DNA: TGTGCCAGCAGTGAAGCCCTGACAGGGGGTCGCACTGAAGCTTTCTTT. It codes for CASSEALTGGRTEAFF.